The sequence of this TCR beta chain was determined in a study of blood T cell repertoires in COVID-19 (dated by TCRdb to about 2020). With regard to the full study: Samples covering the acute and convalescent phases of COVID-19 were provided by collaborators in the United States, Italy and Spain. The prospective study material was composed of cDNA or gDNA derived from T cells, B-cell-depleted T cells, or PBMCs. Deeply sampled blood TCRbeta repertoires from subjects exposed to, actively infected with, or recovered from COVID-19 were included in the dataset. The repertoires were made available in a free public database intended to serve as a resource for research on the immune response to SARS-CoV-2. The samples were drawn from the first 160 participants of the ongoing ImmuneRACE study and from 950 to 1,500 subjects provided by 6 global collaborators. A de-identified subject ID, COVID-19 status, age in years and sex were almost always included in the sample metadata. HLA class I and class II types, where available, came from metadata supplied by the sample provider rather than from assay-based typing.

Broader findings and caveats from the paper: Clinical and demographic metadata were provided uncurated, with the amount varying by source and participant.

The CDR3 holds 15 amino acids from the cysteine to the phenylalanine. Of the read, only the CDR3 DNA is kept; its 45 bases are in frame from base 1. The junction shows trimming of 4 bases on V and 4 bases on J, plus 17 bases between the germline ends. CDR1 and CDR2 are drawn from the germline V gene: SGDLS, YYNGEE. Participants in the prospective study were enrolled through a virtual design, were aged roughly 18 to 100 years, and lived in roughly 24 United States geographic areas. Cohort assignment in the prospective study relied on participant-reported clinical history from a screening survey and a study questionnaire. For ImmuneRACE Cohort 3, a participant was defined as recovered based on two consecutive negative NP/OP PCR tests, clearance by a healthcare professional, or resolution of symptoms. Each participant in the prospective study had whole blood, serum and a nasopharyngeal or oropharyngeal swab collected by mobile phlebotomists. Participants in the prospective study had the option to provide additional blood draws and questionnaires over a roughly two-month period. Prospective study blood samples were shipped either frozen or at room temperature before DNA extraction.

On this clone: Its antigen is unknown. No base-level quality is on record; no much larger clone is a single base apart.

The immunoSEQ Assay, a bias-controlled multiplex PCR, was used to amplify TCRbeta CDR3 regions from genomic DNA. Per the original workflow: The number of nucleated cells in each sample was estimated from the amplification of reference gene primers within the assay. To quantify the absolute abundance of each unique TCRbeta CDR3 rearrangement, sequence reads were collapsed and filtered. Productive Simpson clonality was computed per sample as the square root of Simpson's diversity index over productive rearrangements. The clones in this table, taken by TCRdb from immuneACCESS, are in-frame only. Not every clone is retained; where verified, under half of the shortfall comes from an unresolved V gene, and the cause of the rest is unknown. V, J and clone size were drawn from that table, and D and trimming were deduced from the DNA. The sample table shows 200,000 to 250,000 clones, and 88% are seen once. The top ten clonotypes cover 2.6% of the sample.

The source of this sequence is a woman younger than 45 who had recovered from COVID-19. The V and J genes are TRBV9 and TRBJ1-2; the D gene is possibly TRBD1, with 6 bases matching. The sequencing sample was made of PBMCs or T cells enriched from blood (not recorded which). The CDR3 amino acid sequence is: CASSPQPGDIYGYTF. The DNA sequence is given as TGTGCCAGCAGCCCCCAGCCAGGGGATATCTATGGCTACACCTTC.